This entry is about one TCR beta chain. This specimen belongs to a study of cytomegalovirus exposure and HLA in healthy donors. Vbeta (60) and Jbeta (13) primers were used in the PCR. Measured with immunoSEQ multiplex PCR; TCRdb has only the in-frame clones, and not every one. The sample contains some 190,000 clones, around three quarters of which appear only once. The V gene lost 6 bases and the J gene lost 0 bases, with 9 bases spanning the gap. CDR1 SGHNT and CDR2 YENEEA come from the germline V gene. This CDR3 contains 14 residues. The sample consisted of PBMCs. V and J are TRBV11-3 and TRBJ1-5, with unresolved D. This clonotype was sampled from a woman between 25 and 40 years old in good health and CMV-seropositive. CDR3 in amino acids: CASSHSYSNQPQHF. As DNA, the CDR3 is TGTGCCAGCAGTCACAGTTATAGCAATCAGCCCCAGCATTTT.